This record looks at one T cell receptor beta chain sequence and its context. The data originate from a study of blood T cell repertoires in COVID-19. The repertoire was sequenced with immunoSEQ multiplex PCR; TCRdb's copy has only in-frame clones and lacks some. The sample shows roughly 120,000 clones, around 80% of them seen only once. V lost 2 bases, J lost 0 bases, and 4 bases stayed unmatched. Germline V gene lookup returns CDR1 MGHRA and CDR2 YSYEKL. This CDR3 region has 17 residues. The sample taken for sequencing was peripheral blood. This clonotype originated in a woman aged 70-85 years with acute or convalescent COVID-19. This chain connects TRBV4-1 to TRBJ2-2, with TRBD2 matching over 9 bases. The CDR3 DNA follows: TGCGCCAGCAGCCAAACTAGCGGGCGCGCGAACACCGGGGAGCTGTTTTTT. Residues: CASSQTSGRANTGELFF.